These 30 T cell receptor beta chains were all obtained from the same sample, sequenced in a study of chemoradiotherapy in HPV16-positive cancers. Clones were sequenced by immunoSEQ multiplex PCR, and TCRdb holds only the in-frame ones, with some missing. Of 30,000 to 35,000 clones listed, around 89% were seen once; the top ten hold 3% to 4%. The material sequenced was blood, taken from a patient who underwent chemoradiotherapy. The receptors derive from a human donor with HPV-associated anogenital cancer.

V and J are TRBV18 and TRBJ2-3; 11 positions match TRBD2. The V gene end was trimmed by 6 bases and the J gene end by 1 base; junction bases not matched to a gene: 6. Germline V gene sequence: CDR1 KGHSH, CDR2 LQKENI. The CDR3 has 16 amino acids. The CDR3 DNA reads as TGTGCCAGCTCCAACCCGACTAGCGGGGGCACAGATACGCAGTATTTT. As protein: CASSNPTSGGTDTQYF. Together with reference TRBV18 and TRBJ2-3, the CDR3 gives the full variable domain: NAGVMQNPRHLVRRRGQEARLRCSPMKGHSHVYWYRQLPEEGLKFMVYLQKENIIDESGMPKERFSAEFPKEGPSILRIQQVVRGDSAAYFCASSNPTSGGTDTQYFGPGTRLTVL.

The chain couples TRBV5-5 to TRBJ1-5; D uncertain. Trimming left V 4 bases short and J 0 bases short, with 11 bases between. The CDR3 runs 15 residues. Germline values: CDR1 SGHKS, CDR2 YYEKEE (reference sequence). As DNA, the CDR3 is TGTGCCAGCAGCCGGACGGGTTATAGCAATCAGCCCCAGCATTTT. Its protein product is CASSRTGYSNQPQHF.

This clone was counted a few times. The chain combines TRBV10-1 with TRBJ1-1, with D perhaps TRBD1 (5 bases). The CDR3 consists of 15 residues. V lost 3 bases to trimming and J lost 0 bases, with 11 bases between them. Germline CDR1 reads WNHNN; CDR2 reads SYGVQD (reference sequence). In nucleotides, the CDR3 is TGCGCCAGCAGTGAATCTGGGGGGATGAACACTGAAGCTTTCTTT. Translating it yields CASSESGGMNTEAFF.

About this clone itself: A junction boundary mismatches the germline segment, possibly from a read error. The chain has TRBV20-1 and TRBJ2-5, with 9 bases fitting TRBD1. CDR3 size: 11 residues. CDR1 DFQATT and CDR2 SNEGSKA come from the germline V gene (reference sequence). Here the CDR3 DNA reads TGTACCGGACAGGGGCAAGAGACCCAGTACTTC. It translates to CTGQGQETQYF.

This clone has a single count. CDR3 in DNA: TGTGCCAGCTCACCAATAAGGGTTCTAAATTCGTACAATGAGCAGTTCTTC. This sequence encodes CASSPIRVLNSYNEQFF. The chain has TRBV18 and TRBJ2-1; D not resolved. V lost 2 bases and J 4 bases, leaving 18 bases between the germline ends. CDR1 and CDR2 (germline): KGHSH, LQKENI. CDR3 length: 17 amino acids.

CDR3 sequence reads: CASSRTGLAGGWQETQYF. CDR3 nucleotides: TGTGCCAGTAGTCGCACGGGACTAGCGGGAGGGTGGCAAGAGACCCAGTACTTC. The rearrangement uses TRBV19 and TRBJ2-5, with 16 nucleotides matching TRBD2. This CDR3 spans 18 amino acids. Germline V gives CDR1 LNHDA, CDR2 SQIVND (reference sequence). V lost 5 bases, J lost 2 bases, and 8 bases stayed unmatched.

This sequence joins TRBV6-1 and TRBJ2-5; 9 bases line up with TRBD2. V lost 4 bases and J lost 1; bases outside the gene matches: 16. Germline V gene lookup returns CDR1 MNHNS and CDR2 SASEGT. This CDR3 is 19 amino acids long. CDR3: CASSAFAGGHSSSQETQYF. DNA of the CDR3: TGTGCCAGCAGTGCATTTGCGGGGGGGCATTCGTCGAGCCAAGAGACCCAGTACTTC.

The genes are TRBV7-3 and TRBJ2-5; D gene uncertain. The J call may be incorrect, as the DNA end agrees better with TRBJ2-7. The CDR3 consists of 14 residues. Germline values: CDR1 SGHTA, CDR2 FQGTGA. CDR3 sequence reads: CASSLIAGTYEQYF. CDR3 bases: TGTGCCAGCAGCTTAATCGCCGGAACCTACGAGCAGTACTTC.

The rearrangement uses TRBV5-1 and TRBJ1-5, with D maybe TRBD1 (6 bases). CDR1 is SGHRS, CDR2 YFSETQ, per germline. CDR3 length: 15 amino acids. Trimming shortened V by 2 bases and J by 0 bases, and 9 bases separated the two germline ends. The chain's CDR3 is CASSLQGTSNQPQHF. The CDR3 DNA reads TGCGCCAGCAGCTTACAGGGCACTAGCAATCAGCCCCAGCATTTT. Variable domain in full (rest from reference TRBV5-1 and TRBJ1-5): KAGVTQTPRYLIKTRGQQVTLSCSPISGHRSVSWYQQTPGQGLQFLFEYFSETQRNKGNFPGRFSGRQFSNSRSEMNVSTLELGDSALYLCASSLQGTSNQPQHFGDGTRLSIL.

J is TRBJ1-5 and V is TRBV27; D not certain. CDR1 is MNHEY, CDR2 SMNVEV, per germline (reference sequence). This CDR3 spans 15 amino acids. Trimming cost V 2 bases and J 3 bases, with 11 bases left between them. The CDR3 DNA sequence: TGTGCCAGCAGTTTACGGTGGCAAGCCAATCAGCCCCAGCATTTT. This codes for CASSLRWQANQPQHF.

This chain joins TRBV9 and TRBJ1-1, with D uncertain. This CDR3 contains 14 residues. Trimming shortened V by 0 bases and J by 4 bases, and 10 bases separated the two germline ends. Germline-derived CDR1 and CDR2 are SGDLS and YYNGEE. CDR3 protein: CASSVAGKPTEAFF. CDR3 DNA sequence: TGTGCCAGCAGCGTAGCGGGAAAACCCACTGAAGCTTTCTTT.

The CDR3 nucleotides read TGTGCCAGCTCACCAAGGACAGGGGACTACGAGCAGTACTTC. Amino acid sequence: CASSPRTGDYEQYF. The chain uses TRBV18 and TRBJ2-7; TRBD1 aligns across 9 bases. CDR1 is KGHSH, CDR2 LQKENI, per germline. CDR3 length: 14 amino acids. Trimming cost V 2 bases and J 3 bases; bases outside gene matches: 2.

This rearrangement joins TRBV6-5 to TRBJ1-5; D remains ambiguous. The ends were cut back, 6 bases at V and 11 bases at J, with 14 bases in the middle. The CDR3 runs 12 residues. Germline CDR1 is MNHEY and CDR2 is SVGAGI. The CDR3 nucleotides read TGTGCCAGCAGATCAGAGGTGGGGACCCAGCATTTT. Amino acids: CASRSEVGTQHF.

This clone was seen a single time. The chain is built from TRBV11-3 and TRBJ1-5, with TRBD1 matching over 9 bases. Germline V gene data show CDR1 as SGHNT and CDR2 as YENEEA. V lost 5 bases, J lost 5 bases, and 7 bases stayed unmatched. The CDR3 sequence is 15 residues long. The DNA of the CDR3 is TGTGCCAGCAGCCCGACAGGGGGTGAGGATCAGCCCCAGCATTTT. Protein: CASSPTGGEDQPQHF.

In this sample, this clone turned up a few times. This chain uses TRBV7-9 with TRBJ2-7, with D possibly TRBD2 on 5 matching bases. Deletions cut 9 bases from V and 4 bases from J, with 13 bases between. This CDR3 region has 12 residues. CDR1 SEHNR and CDR2 FQNEAQ come from the germline V gene (reference sequence). CDR3 in amino acids: CASTGITYEQYF. The CDR3, as DNA: TGTGCCAGTACCGGGATAACTTACGAGCAGTACTTC.

The chain combines TRBV5-1 with TRBJ2-3; 11 bases match TRBD1. Germline loops: CDR1 SGHRS, CDR2 YFSETQ. The V gene end was trimmed by 4 bases and the J gene end by 4 bases; junction bases not matched to a gene: 5. The CDR3 contains 15 residues. The CDR3 nucleotides read TGCGCCAGCAGCGAGGACAGGGGGCCTGCAGATACGCAGTATTTT. It specifies CASSEDRGPADTQYF. The variable domain in full, completed from reference TRBV5-1 and TRBJ2-3, reads KAGVTQTPRYLIKTRGQQVTLSCSPISGHRSVSWYQQTPGQGLQFLFEYFSETQRNKGNFPGRFSGRQFSNSRSEMNVSTLELGDSALYLCASSEDRGPADTQYFGPGTRLTVL.

V and J are TRBV30 and TRBJ1-1; the D is unclear. The CDR3 totals 13 residues. The V gene lost 5 bases and the J gene lost 0 bases, with 10 bases spanning the gap. The V gene's germline CDR1 is GTSNPN and CDR2 SVGIG (reference sequence). This CDR3 reads CAWESRMNTEAFF. CDR3 coding DNA: TGTGCCTGGGAGAGCAGAATGAACACTGAAGCTTTCTTT. The full variable domain, with the rest looked up from reference TRBV30 and TRBJ1-1, is SQTIHQWPATLVQPVGSPLSLECTVEGTSNPNLYWYRQAAGRGLQLLFYSVGIGQISSEVPQNLSASRPQDRQFILSSKKLLLSDSGFYLCAWESRMNTEAFFGQGTRLTVV.

The chain employs TRBV6-4 and TRBJ2-3, with unresolved D. The germline CDR1 and CDR2 sequences are MRHNA and SNTAGT. The CDR3 runs to 11 residues. V lost 7 bases, J lost 2 bases, and 4 bases lay in between. DNA for the CDR3: TGTGCCAGCACCCACACAGATACGCAGTATTTT. This encodes CASTHTDTQYF.

The chain couples TRBV29-1 to TRBJ2-3; the D gene is possibly TRBD2 (5 bases). Germline V lookup: CDR1 SQVTM, CDR2 ANQGSEA. V lost 2 bases, J lost 3 bases, and 6 bases lay in between. This CDR3 has 12 residues. The CDR3 here is CSVESGTDTQYF. The CDR3 nucleotides are TGCAGCGTTGAAAGCGGTACAGATACGCAGTATTTT.

The V and J genes are TRBV5-1 and TRBJ2-7, with TRBD1 identical over 9 bases. Losses at the gene ends were 3 bases for V and 0 bases for J; bases not matched to a gene: 4. The CDR3 is made up of 15 amino acids. CDR1 and CDR2 from the germline V gene are SGHRS and YFSETQ. The CDR3 region has the DNA TGCGCCAGCAGCTCGGCGACAGGGGGCTCCTACGAGCAGTACTTC. Encoded protein: CASSSATGGSYEQYF.

The CDR3 nucleotides read TGTGCCAGCAGCGTCACCGGGGGGACCGGGGAGCTGTTTTTT. This codes for CASSVTGGTGELFF. This chain uses TRBV9 with TRBJ2-2; 7 bases line up with TRBD2. The CDR3 has 14 residues. Unmatched junction bases numbered 3, after V lost 2 bases and J lost 5 bases. Looked up from germline, CDR1 is SGDLS and CDR2 is YYNGEE.

DNA for the CDR3: TGTGCCAGCAGCTTAGCTGGGACACATAATTCACCCCTCCACTTT. It translates to CASSLAGTHNSPLHF. The chain uses TRBV7-2 and TRBJ1-6; D might be TRBD1 (6 bases). The CDR3 loop spans 15 amino acids. V lost 0 bases, J lost 5 bases, and 8 bases lay in between. CDR1 SGHTA and CDR2 FQGNSA come from the germline V gene.

J is TRBJ2-5 and V is TRBV5-1, with a weak D call TRBD1 (5 bases). The germline gives CDR1 SGHRS, CDR2 YFSETQ. Trimming cost V 4 bases and J 1 base, with 11 bases left between them. CDR3 length: 14 residues. The CDR3 nucleotides are TGCGCCAGCAGCATGACAGTGTCCCAAGAGACCCAGTACTTC. This codes for CASSMTVSQETQYF.

The J gene is TRBJ1-4, the V gene TRBV7-2; D unresolved. The CDR3 sequence is 13 residues long. V shed 3 bases and J shed 11 bases, with 13 bases lying between them. Germline V gene lookup returns CDR1 SGHTA and CDR2 FQGNSA. CDR3 nucleotide sequence: TGTGCCAGCAGCTTTCGGCTGAGGACGAAACTGTTTTTT. This translates into CASSFRLRTKLFF.

This chain uses TRBV19 with TRBJ1-2; D gene unclear. In germline, CDR1 is LNHDA, CDR2 SQIVND (reference sequence). The length of the CDR3 is 14 residues. Trimming took off 4 bases at V and 10 bases at J, with 19 bases between the two ends. This CDR3 is CASSTRAESSDYTF. The CDR3 DNA is TGTGCCAGTAGTACCCGGGCCGAATCCAGTGACTACACCTTC.

This clone was seen once. The chain has TRBV5-8 and TRBJ1-5; 8 bases agree with TRBD1. Trimming at V came to 1 base and at J to 6 bases, leaving 6 bases not matched to a gene. Germline values: CDR1 SGHTS, CDR2 YDEGEE. The CDR3 contains 15 residues. The CDR3 DNA follows: TGTGCCAGCAGCTTGTGGGGACAGGAGGGTCAGCCCCAGCATTTT. Translated, it gives CASSLWGQEGQPQHF.

The gene calls are TRBV11-2 and TRBJ1-2; D is perhaps TRBD1 (5 bases). The germline CDR1 and CDR2 sequences are SGHAT and FQNNGV. Trimming shortened V by 2 bases and J by 6 bases, and 25 bases separated the two germline ends. This CDR3 is 18 amino acids long. CDR3 sequence reads: CASSLRNRPVGAADGYTF. The CDR3 nucleotides read TGTGCCAGCAGCTTAAGGAACCGACCGGTCGGGGCAGCGGATGGCTACACCTTC.

This clone has just a few counts. This rearrangement joins TRBV15 to TRBJ2-2; D not certain. The length of the CDR3 is 13 residues. V lost 6 bases and J lost 2, with 7 bases in between. Germline V gene sequence: CDR1 LNHNV, CDR2 YYDKDF (reference sequence). CDR3 sequence: CATSLRNTGELFF. The CDR3 DNA is TGTGCCACCAGTCTGAGAAACACCGGGGAGCTGTTTTTT.

The count of this clone is one. The chain carries TRBV12-5 and TRBJ1-5; D may be TRBD1 (5 bases). This CDR3 region has 13 residues. Germline CDR1 LGHNT, CDR2 FRNRAP. V lost 5 bases and J 5 bases, leaving 10 bases between the germline ends. The CDR3 DNA follows: TGTGCTAGTGGTCGGGACGGATATCAGCCCCAGCATTTT. This gives the protein CASGRDGYQPQHF.

The count of this clone is one. This chain connects TRBV5-1 to TRBJ2-1, with TRBD1 as a possible D gene (5 bases). Germline values: CDR1 SGHRS, CDR2 YFSETQ. Trimming took 2 bases from V and 5 from J, leaving 8 bases between them. This CDR3 has 13 amino acids. The CDR3: CASSFLQDNEQFF. The CDR3, as DNA: TGCGCCAGCAGCTTTTTACAGGACAATGAGCAGTTCTTC.